This is a list of T cell receptor beta chains from one sample in a study of CD8+ T cells in alopecia areata. Clones were read by immunoSEQ multiplex PCR, and TCRdb kept only the in-frame ones, dropping some. This sample yields fewer than 200,000 clones, of which 50% to 65% are seen a single time; about 14% belongs to the top ten. The sequencing here drew on CD4+ T cells sorted from blood, taken at week 24, from a patient treated with tofacitinib. All receptors derive from a human donor with alopecia areata. Both conserved end residues are part of each CDR3. A D gene is named only where the DNA matches it firmly. Clone sizes are given selectively: once, few, many, or a class where the clone is expanded.

D: TRBD1; J: TRBJ1-5; V: TRBV6-1; size: few; CDR3: CASSDTGVGQPQHF; DNA: TGTGCCAGCAGTGATACAGGGGTAGGACAGCCCCAGCATTTT
D: TRBD1; J: TRBJ1-6; V: TRBV5-1; size: .; CDR3: CASSRTGQEISPLHF; DNA: TGCGCCAGCAGCCGAACGGGACAGGAGATTTCACCCCTCCACTTT
D: .; J: TRBJ1-6; V: TRBV12-5; size: .; CDR3: CASGLDRVSPLHF; DNA: TGTGCTAGTGGTTTGGACCGGGTTTCACCCCTCCACTTT
D: .; J: TRBJ2-5; V: TRBV29-1; size: .; CDR3: CSVAGGETQYF; DNA: TGCAGCGTTGCAGGAGGGGAGACCCAGTACTTC
D: .; J: TRBJ1-1; V: TRBV30; size: .; CDR3: CATKNTEAFF; DNA: TGTGCCACCAAGAACACTGAAGCTTTCTTT
D: TRBD1; J: TRBJ2-3; V: TRBV29-1; size: few; CDR3: CSVEGQGPTDTQYF; DNA: TGCAGCGTCGAAGGACAGGGGCCCACAGATACGCAGTATTTT
D: .; J: TRBJ2-5; V: TRBV9; size: .; CDR3: CASSMGTQETQYF; DNA: TGTGCCAGCAGCATGGGGACCCAAGAGACCCAGTACTTC
D: .; J: TRBJ1-5; V: TRBV10-3; size: .; CDR3: CAISESVGRPDQPQHF; DNA: TGTGCCATCAGTGAGTCGGTCGGACGGCCCGATCAGCCCCAGCATTTT
D: .; J: TRBJ1-2; V: TRBV30; size: .; CDR3: CAWRFQTNYGYTF; DNA: TGTGCCTGGAGGTTTCAGACTAACTATGGCTACACCTTC
D: .; J: TRBJ2-3; V: TRBV4-2; size: .; CDR3: CASSVGSSTDTQYF; DNA: TGTGCCAGCAGCGTAGGGTCGAGCACAGATACGCAGTATTTT
D: .; J: TRBJ2-5; V: TRBV11-2; size: few; CDR3: CASRPGHAAETQYF; DNA: TGTGCCAGCAGACCGGGCCATGCGGCAGAGACCCAGTACTTC
D: .; J: TRBJ1-2; V: TRBV6-5; size: .; CDR3: CASTSNFRVSGYTF; DNA: TGTGCCAGCACCTCAAACTTCAGGGTCTCTGGCTACACCTTC
D: TRBD2; J: TRBJ2-5; V: TRBV9; size: .; CDR3: CASSRGDLAGGNQETQYF; DNA: TGTGCCAGCAGCCGCGGGGACCTAGCGGGGGGGAACCAAGAGACCCAGTACTTC
D: TRBD1; J: TRBJ1-4; V: TRBV5-1; size: .; CDR3: CASSFGTGARGEKLFF; DNA: TGCGCCAGCAGCTTCGGGACAGGGGCGAGAGGTGAAAAACTGTTTTTT
D: .; J: TRBJ1-1; V: TRBV30; size: few; CDR3: CAWKAGSNTEAFF; DNA: TGTGCCTGGAAGGCAGGGTCGAACACTGAAGCTTTCTTT
D: .; J: TRBJ2-5; V: TRBV30; size: .; CDR3: CASGRTGRRGETQYF; DNA: TGTGCCTCGGGACGCACAGGTCGACGGGGGGAGACCCAGTACTTC
D: TRBD1; J: TRBJ2-4; V: TRBV7-2; size: .; CDR3: CASSLGQGENIQYF; DNA: TGTGCCAGCAGCTTGGGGCAGGGGGAAAACATTCAGTACTTC
D: .; J: TRBJ2-7; V: TRBV6-5; size: .; CDR3: CASTGLPGDEQYF; DNA: TGTGCCAGCACTGGCCTACCGGGCGACGAGCAGTACTTC
D: .; J: TRBJ1-2; V: TRBV6-1; size: .; CDR3: CASSPPGIYGYTF; DNA: TGTGCCAGCAGCCCACCGGGTATTTATGGCTACACCTTC
D: .; J: TRBJ1-6; V: TRBV30; size: .; CDR3: CAWSVRGKRYSPLHF; DNA: TGTGCCTGGAGTGTACGGGGAAAGCGATATTCACCCCTCCACTTT
D: .; J: TRBJ1-2; V: TRBV19; size: .; CDR3: CASSPWRGNYGYTF; DNA: TGTGCCAGTAGTCCATGGCGGGGGAACTATGGCTACACCTTC
D: TRBD2; J: TRBJ2-1; V: TRBV5-6; size: .; CDR3: CASSLAGGMNEQFF; DNA: TGTGCCAGCAGCTTAGCGGGGGGCATGAATGAGCAGTTCTTC
D: TRBD1; J: TRBJ1-5; V: TRBV19; size: few; CDR3: CASNRDRNNQPQHF; DNA: TGTGCCAGTAACCGGGACAGAAACAATCAGCCCCAGCATTTT
D: .; J: TRBJ2-2; V: TRBV15; size: .; CDR3: CATSRDLNTGELFF; DNA: TGTGCCACCAGCAGAGATCTAAACACCGGGGAGCTGTTTTTT
D: .; J: TRBJ1-2; V: TRBV4-1; size: .; CDR3: CASSQGQVSLYYGYTF; DNA: TGCGCCAGCAGCCAAGGACAGGTCAGCCTTTACTATGGCTACACCTTC
D: .; J: TRBJ1-6; V: TRBV30; size: .; CDR3: CAWSVMSSGSPLHF; DNA: TGTGCCTGGAGTGTAATGAGTTCGGGCTCACCCCTCCACTTT
D: TRBD2; J: TRBJ2-7; V: TRBV29-1; size: .; CDR3: CNVDGPQGGSEQYF; DNA: TGCAACGTTGACGGGCCGCAGGGAGGGTCCGAGCAGTACTTC
D: TRBD2; J: TRBJ2-1; V: TRBV19; size: .; CDR3: CASSGSSGENEQFF; DNA: TGTGCCAGTAGTGGGTCTAGCGGGGAAAATGAGCAGTTCTTC
D: .; J: TRBJ1-2; V: TRBV30; size: .; CDR3: CAWSTGQADYGYTF; DNA: TGTGCCTGGAGTACGGGGCAGGCCGACTATGGCTACACCTTC
D: TRBD2; J: TRBJ2-5; V: TRBV7-2; size: few; CDR3: CASSVTSGGAGETQYF; DNA: TGTGCCAGCAGCGTAACTAGCGGGGGGGCCGGTGAGACCCAGTACTTC
D: .; J: TRBJ2-2; V: TRBV27; size: .; CDR3: CASRHQRRGNTGELFF; DNA: TGTGCCAGCAGGCATCAACGGCGGGGGAACACCGGGGAGCTGTTTTTT
D: .; J: TRBJ2-2; V: TRBV30; size: .; CDR3: CAWSLNTGELFF; DNA: TGTGCCTGGAGTTTGAACACCGGGGAGCTGTTTTTT
D: TRBD1; J: TRBJ1-4; V: TRBV30; size: .; CDR3: CAWSGQGVGKLFF; DNA: TGTGCCTGGAGTGGGCAGGGGGTAGGAAAACTGTTTTTT
D: .; J: TRBJ2-6; V: TRBV5-1; size: .; CDR3: CASSSQPSGANVLTF; DNA: TGCGCCAGCAGCTCCCAGCCCTCTGGGGCCAACGTCCTGACTTTC
D: .; J: TRBJ2-2; V: TRBV25-1; size: .; CDR3: CASSEKMNTGELFF; DNA: TGTGCCAGCAGCGAAAAGATGAACACCGGGGAGCTGTTTTTT
D: .; J: TRBJ1-5; V: TRBV2; size: .; CDR3: CASGPLGGSQPQHF; DNA: TGTGCCAGCGGGCCTCTAGGGGGGTCTCAGCCCCAGCATTTT
D: .; J: TRBJ1-2; V: TRBV29-1; size: .; CDR3: CSVDGYYGYTF; DNA: TGCAGCGTTGATGGATACTATGGCTACACCTTC
D: .; J: TRBJ1-6; V: TRBV2; size: .; CDR3: CASSRGRNSPLHF; DNA: TGTGCCAGCTCACGGGGTCGTAATTCTCCCCTCCACTTT
D: TRBD1; J: TRBJ1-6; V: TRBV15; size: .; CDR3: CATSRADRGSPLHF; DNA: TGTGCCACCAGCAGAGCTGACAGGGGCTCACCCCTCCACTTT
D: .; J: TRBJ1-5; V: TRBV7-2; size: .; CDR3: CASSLHRLNNQPQHF; DNA: TGTGCCAGCAGCTTACACAGGCTGAACAATCAGCCCCAGCATTTT
D: .; J: TRBJ1-1; V: TRBV4-1; size: .; CDR3: CASSQAARWGAFF; DNA: TGCGCCAGCAGCCAAGCGGCCCGTTGGGGAGCTTTCTTT
D: TRBD1; J: TRBJ2-5; V: TRBV5-1; size: .; CDR3: CASKYRGGETQYF; DNA: TGCGCCAGCAAGTACAGGGGCGGCGAGACCCAGTACTTC
D: .; J: TRBJ1-4; V: TRBV2; size: .; CDR3: CASSEAVAGEKLFF; DNA: TGTGCCAGCAGTGAAGCGGTCGCAGGGGAAAAACTGTTTTTT
D: .; J: TRBJ1-1; V: TRBV29-1; size: few; CDR3: CSVASVYQTNTEAFF; DNA: TGCAGCGTTGCCAGTGTTTACCAAACGAACACTGAAGCTTTCTTT
D: .; J: TRBJ2-7; V: TRBV30; size: once; CDR3: CAWNRASYEQYF; DNA: TGTGCCTGGAACAGGGCTTCCTACGAGCAGTACTTC
D: TRBD1; J: TRBJ2-3; V: TRBV30; size: .; CDR3: CAWDRGQDTQYF; DNA: TGTGCCTGGGACAGGGGTCAAGATACGCAGTATTTT
D: .; J: TRBJ1-1; V: TRBV29-1; size: .; CDR3: CSVPRVGGFSTEAFF; DNA: TGCAGCGTTCCCCGAGTTGGGGGCTTTAGCACTGAAGCTTTCTTT
D: .; J: TRBJ1-1; V: TRBV9; size: once; CDR3: CASSVTGSNLAFF; DNA: TGTGCCAGCAGCGTAACAGGGAGTAATCTTGCTTTCTTT
D: .; J: TRBJ1-1; V: TRBV7-9; size: few; CDR3: CASSTRDRGNTEAFF; DNA: TGTGCCAGCAGCACACGCGATCGTGGAAACACTGAAGCTTTCTTT
D: TRBD2; J: TRBJ2-3; V: TRBV7-7; size: .; CDR3: CASSPTHSGGTDTQYF; DNA: TGTGCCAGCAGCCCGACCCACAGCGGGGGAACAGATACGCAGTATTTT
D: TRBD1; J: TRBJ2-7; V: TRBV15; size: .; CDR3: CATSRDRSGGSYEQYF; DNA: TGTGCCACCAGCAGAGATCGGTCAGGGGGCTCCTACGAGCAGTACTTC
D: TRBD2; J: TRBJ2-5; V: TRBV5-1; size: .; CDR3: CASSLPSGGGAVEETQYF; DNA: TGCGCCAGCAGCTTGCCTAGCGGGGGCGGAGCGGTGGAAGAGACCCAGTACTTC
D: TRBD1; J: TRBJ2-6; V: TRBV10-3; size: few; CDR3: CASNGQAVPSGANVLTF; DNA: TGTGCCTCGAACGGACAGGCCGTCCCCTCTGGGGCCAACGTCCTGACTTTC
D: .; J: TRBJ1-1; V: TRBV2; size: .; CDR3: CASRLEIYTEAFF; DNA: TGTGCCAGCAGGTTGGAGATTTACACTGAAGCTTTCTTT
D: .; J: TRBJ2-1; V: TRBV29-1; size: .; CDR3: CSAPGGVGSSYNEQFF; DNA: TGCAGCGCTCCCGGCGGAGTAGGGAGCTCCTACAATGAGCAGTTCTTC
D: .; J: TRBJ1-4; V: TRBV29-1; size: .; CDR3: CSVSWALNEKLFF; DNA: TGCAGCGTCTCGTGGGCCCTCAATGAAAAACTGTTTTTT
D: TRBD1; J: TRBJ1-4; V: TRBV5-6; size: .; CDR3: CASSQRQGATNEKLFF; DNA: TGTGCCAGCAGCCAAAGACAGGGGGCAACTAATGAAAAACTGTTTTTT
D: .; J: TRBJ1-1; V: TRBV7-9; size: .; CDR3: CASSLMNTEAFF; DNA: TGTGCCAGCAGCCTAATGAACACTGAAGCTTTCTTT
D: TRBD1; J: TRBJ1-2; V: TRBV23-1; size: .; CDR3: CASTFNPQTGRSGQGLRVLGYTF; DNA: TGCGCCAGCACTTTCAATCCCCAGACAGGGAGATCCGGACAGGGCCTGCGGGTTTTAGGCTACACCTTC
D: TRBD1; J: TRBJ2-2; V: TRBV25-1; size: .; CDR3: CASSFLGQGNGELFF; DNA: TGTGCCAGCAGCTTTCTGGGACAGGGGAACGGGGAGCTGTTTTTT